Below are 30 T cell receptor beta chains sequenced from a single sample in a study of blood T cell repertoires in COVID-19. The table came from immunoSEQ multiplex PCR; TCRdb's copy has only in-frame clones and leaves some out. The data show some 350,000 clones, with approximately 88% seen just once and around 5% held by the top ten. Sequenced: PBMCs or T cells enriched from blood (not recorded which). These receptors were taken from a young man who had recovered from COVID-19.

The genes are TRBV28 and TRBJ2-3, with 12 positions matching TRBD2. CDR1 is MDHEN, CDR2 SYDVKM, per germline. V shed 5 bases, J shed 2 bases, and the junction held 5 bases outside the gene matches. The CDR3 is 16 amino acids. This CDR3 reads CASSQTSGGPTDTQYF. The CDR3 DNA follows: TGTGCCAGCAGTCAAACTAGCGGGGGGCCCACAGATACGCAGTATTTT.

The genes are TRBV14 and TRBJ2-2; the match to TRBD1 covers 9 bases. The V gene end was trimmed by 9 bases and the J gene end by 6 bases; junction bases not matched to a gene: 8. Germline lookup yields CDR1 SGHDN and CDR2 FVKESK. CDR3 length: 14 amino acids. The CDR3 region is CARAGQGKPGELFF. The CDR3 coding sequence is TGTGCCAGAGCGGGACAGGGAAAACCCGGGGAGCTGTTTTTT.

The V call is TRBV7-6, the J call TRBJ2-3; 7 bases map to TRBD2. The germline gives CDR1 SGHVS, CDR2 FNYEAQ. This CDR3 spans 16 amino acids. After removal of 5 bases from V and 2 bases from J, the junction contained 10 bases not matched to a gene. In DNA form, the CDR3 reads TGTGCCAGCAGCCAGGCTAGCGGTACTTACACAGATACGCAGTATTTT. Amino acids: CASSQASGTYTDTQYF.

The gene calls are TRBV5-1 and TRBJ1-6; perhaps TRBD1 as D (6 bases). Trimming pared 5 bases from V and 12 bases from J, leaving 12 bases between. The CDR3 is made up of 12 amino acids. Germline CDR1 and CDR2: SGHRS and YFSETQ. CDR3 in DNA: TGCGCCAGCAGGGGGGCCGAGGGACCCCTCCACTTT. Translated, it gives CASRGAEGPLHF. Together with reference TRBV5-1 and TRBJ1-6, the CDR3 gives the full variable domain: KAGVTQTPRYLIKTRGQQVTLSCSPISGHRSVSWYQQTPGQGLQFLFEYFSETQRNKGNFPGRFSGRQFSNSRSEMNVSTLELGDSALYLCASRGAEGPLHFGNGTRLTVT.

The rearrangement links TRBV24-1 to TRBJ1-1; D gene unclear. The CDR3 length is 12 residues. The V gene's germline CDR1 is KGHDR and CDR2 SFDVKD. The ends were cut back, 5 bases at V and 4 bases at J, with 7 bases in the middle. The CDR3: CATSGPGTEAFF. The CDR3 nucleotides are TGTGCCACCAGTGGCCCGGGCACTGAAGCTTTCTTT.

The V and J genes are TRBV2 and TRBJ2-7; D gene ambiguous. V lost 5 bases, J lost 2 bases, and 7 bases lay in between. Germline CDR1 SNHLY, CDR2 FYNNEI. CDR3 size: 12 residues. The CDR3 DNA reads TGTGCCAGCAGTTTGAAGCCCTACGAGCAGTACTTC. It is translated as CASSLKPYEQYF.

The chain joins TRBV5-4 to TRBJ2-3; 9 bases are a match to TRBD2. V gave up 2 bases and J gave up 1 base; unmatched junction bases: 2. CDR1 and CDR2 (germline): SGHNT, YYREEE (reference sequence). The CDR3 runs to 15 residues. The CDR3 DNA reads TGTGCCAGCAGCTTAGCGGGGGGAGGCACAGATACGCAGTATTTT. It specifies CASSLAGGGTDTQYF.

This chain joins TRBV9 and TRBJ1-3; 10 bases match TRBD1. Germline values: CDR1 SGDLS, CDR2 YYNGEE. CDR3 length equals 15 residues. After removal of 3 bases from V and 2 bases from J, the junction contained 2 bases not matched to a gene. The CDR3 region is CASSGGTGAGNTIYF. The CDR3 region has the DNA TGTGCCAGCAGCGGAGGGACAGGGGCTGGAAACACCATATATTTT.

V is TRBV7-8 and J is TRBJ1-2; D is perhaps TRBD1 (5 bases). Trimming took off 5 bases at V and 7 bases at J, with 17 bases between the two ends. This CDR3 spans 14 amino acids. Germline-derived CDR1 and CDR2 are SGHVS and FQNEAQ. CDR3 coding DNA: TGTGCCAGCAGCAAAACAGGACAATTCGGTGGCTACACCTTC. Residues: CASSKTGQFGGYTF.

This chain connects TRBV13 to TRBJ2-1; weak D call: TRBD1 (6 bases). Trimming removed 5 bases from V and 0 bases from J, with 20 bases in between. This CDR3 contains 18 residues. CDR1 is PRHDT and CDR2 is FYEKMQ in the germline V gene (reference sequence). CDR3 DNA sequence: TGTGCCAGCAGCGGGGCCCGGGACACACCGAGCTCCTACAATGAGCAGTTCTTC. Translation gives CASSGARDTPSSYNEQFF.

The chain carries TRBV9 and TRBJ1-1; 10 nucleotides line up with TRBD1. With 3 bases clipped from V and 5 bases from J, the junction kept 7 bases outside the gene matches. Per germline, CDR1 SGDLS and CDR2 YYNGEE. The CDR3 sequence is 15 residues long. CDR3 sequence: CASSARRTGGTEAFF. The CDR3 region has the DNA TGTGCCAGCAGCGCGCGCCGGACAGGGGGAACTGAAGCTTTCTTT.

V usage is TRBV5-1 and J usage is TRBJ1-4; 7 positions agree with TRBD1. Germline CDR1 is SGHRS and CDR2 is YFSETQ. The CDR3 is 17 amino acids. V was clipped by 1 base and J by 5 bases; unmatched bases: 11. This chain's CDR3 is CASSLLVGGDRNEKLFF. CDR3 nucleotides: TGCGCCAGCAGCTTGTTGGTGGGTGGGGACAGAAATGAAAAACTGTTTTTT.

This chain uses TRBV7-6 with TRBJ1-2, with 10 bases matching TRBD1. The trim removed 4 bases at V and 5 bases at J, leaving 4 bases unmatched. CDR1 is SGHVS, CDR2 FNYEAQ, per germline. The CDR3 is 14 residues long. This chain's CDR3 is CASSSGQGIYGYTF. CDR3 nucleotide sequence: TGTGCCAGCAGCTCGGGACAGGGGATTTATGGCTACACCTTC. Looking up the rest from reference TRBV7-6 and TRBJ1-2 gives the full variable domain: GAGVSQSPRYKVTKRGQDVALRCDPISGHVSLYWYRQALGQGPEFLTYFNYEAQQDKSGLPNDRFSAERPEGSISTLTIQRTEQRDSAMYRCASSSGQGIYGYTFGSGTRLTVV.

The J gene is TRBJ2-6, the V gene TRBV6-5; D gene uncertain. This CDR3 comprises 15 residues. The V end lost 7 bases, the J end lost 0 bases, and 10 bases lay between the germline ends. Looked up from germline, CDR1 is MNHEY and CDR2 is SVGAGI. In nucleotides, the CDR3 is TGTGCCAGCACTATACAGAGCTCTGGGGCCAACGTCCTGACTTTC. Amino acids: CASTIQSSGANVLTF.

The genes are TRBV10-3 and TRBJ2-3; maybe TRBD2 (6 bases). V dropped 0 bases and J dropped 0 bases, with 10 bases sitting between them. The CDR3 runs 16 residues. Germline V gene sequence: CDR1 ENHRY, CDR2 SYGVKD. In DNA form, the CDR3 reads TGTGCCATCAGTGAGTCGGGGGACTCAAGCACAGATACGCAGTATTTT. It yields the protein CAISESGDSSTDTQYF.

The J gene is TRBJ2-7, the V gene TRBV2; 7 bases align to TRBD2. The V segment lost 2 bases and the J segment 9 bases; nucleotides outside the gene matches: 4. The V gene's germline CDR1 is SNHLY and CDR2 FYNNEI. The CDR3 spans 12 residues. In DNA, the CDR3 is TGTGCCAGCAGTGAATACGGGGGGAGGCAGTACTTC. It codes for CASSEYGGRQYF.

J is TRBJ2-1 and V is TRBV19; 10 positions agree with TRBD1. The germline gives CDR1 LNHDA, CDR2 SQIVND (reference sequence). CDR3 length: 14 amino acids. The J segment lost 5 bases and the V segment lost 5 bases, leaving 3 bases of the junction unmatched. This CDR3 reads CASSDRGRNNEQFF. The CDR3 nucleotides are TGTGCCAGTAGTGACAGGGGGCGCAACAATGAGCAGTTCTTC.

In this sample, this clone turned up once. For the CDR3, the DNA is TGTGCCAGCCCGACTCCCGGGGGAGGTGAGCAGTTCTTC. Translation gives CASPTPGGGEQFF. V gene TRBV5-4 combines with J gene TRBJ2-1, with TRBD2 as a possible D gene (6 bases). CDR1 is SGHNT, CDR2 YYREEE, per germline (reference sequence). The V and J ends lost 7 bases and 9 bases respectively, with 17 bases between them. This CDR3 contains 13 residues.

The J gene is TRBJ2-2, the V gene TRBV10-2; 8 bases match TRBD1. Trimming took 6 bases from V and 2 from J; bases not matched to a gene: 5. The CDR3 loop spans 15 amino acids. Germline lookup yields CDR1 WSHSY and CDR2 SAAADI. CDR3 in DNA: TGCGCCAGCAGGGCGACAGGGGTCAACACCGGGGAGCTGTTTTTT. It encodes CASRATGVNTGELFF.

V is TRBV5-5 and J is TRBJ2-1; 8 bases map to TRBD1. The CDR3 has 13 amino acids. The junction had 5 bases not matched to a gene; V was cut back by 4 bases and J by 8 bases. Germline CDR1 is SGHKS and CDR2 is YYEKEE (reference sequence). The CDR3: CASSPGQGDEQFF. CDR3 bases: TGTGCCAGCAGCCCTGGACAGGGCGATGAGCAGTTCTTC.

This chain connects TRBV7-9 to TRBJ2-1; TRBD2 aligns across 10 bases. Germline V gives CDR1 SEHNR, CDR2 FQNEAQ (reference sequence). This CDR3 contains 17 residues. V shed 1 base, J shed 5 bases, and the junction held 8 bases outside the gene matches. As DNA, the CDR3 is TGTGCCAGCAGCTTAGTCCTAGCGGGGGATTACGACAATGAGCAGTTCTTC. This translates into CASSLVLAGDYDNEQFF. Full variable domain (missing parts from reference TRBV7-9 and TRBJ2-1): DTGVSQNPRHKITKRGQNVTFRCDPISEHNRLYWYRQTLGQGPEFLTYFQNEAQLEKSRLLSDRFSAERPKGSFSTLEIQRTEQGDSAMYLCASSLVLAGDYDNEQFFGPGTRLTVL.

The V and J genes are TRBV28 and TRBJ1-4; no reliable D call. V was pared by 7 bases and J by 4 bases, with 10 bases between. Per germline, CDR1 MDHEN and CDR2 SYDVKM. This CDR3 comprises 13 residues. CDR3 amino acids: CASNGLFNEKLFF. In nucleotides, the CDR3 is TGTGCCAGCAACGGGTTATTTAATGAAAAACTGTTTTTT.

The rearrangement joins TRBV30 to TRBJ1-5, with D perhaps TRBD1 (6 bases). CDR3 length: 13 residues. The V end was cut by 0 bases, the J end by 4 bases, with 7 bases between. CDR1 is GTSNPN, CDR2 SVGIG, per germline (reference sequence). The CDR3 DNA follows: TGTGCCTGGAGTGTAGGGGGTAATCAGCCCCAGCATTTT. Residues: CAWSVGGNQPQHF.

The rearrangement joins TRBV11-2 to TRBJ2-3, with unresolved D. Between the trimmed V and J ends, which lost 2 bases and 0 bases, there was a span of 6 bases. Germline lookup yields CDR1 SGHAT and CDR2 FQNNGV. This CDR3 region has 14 residues. The CDR3, as DNA: TGTGCCAGCAGCTTATTCCAGAGCACAGATACGCAGTATTTT. It translates to CASSLFQSTDTQYF.

The chain carries TRBV30 and TRBJ2-1; 8 bases match TRBD2. CDR3 length: 16 amino acids. Germline CDR1 GTSNPN, CDR2 SVGIG (reference sequence). V lost 4 bases to trimming and J lost 9 bases; unmatched junction nucleotides: 17. The CDR3 spells CAWIPRGAGVFGEQFF. DNA for the CDR3: TGTGCCTGGATTCCCCGAGGAGCGGGGGTTTTCGGTGAGCAGTTCTTC.

CDR3: CAIPPRGAGTDTQYF. CDR3 nucleotides: TGTGCCATCCCGCCCCGGGGGGCTGGCACAGATACGCAGTATTTT. The chain joins TRBV6-8 to TRBJ2-3; D is possibly TRBD2 (7 bases). This CDR3 contains 15 residues. Trimming pared 10 bases from V and 1 base from J, leaving 18 bases between. Germline loops: CDR1 MNHGY, CDR2 SAAAGT.

The rearrangement joins TRBV21-1 to TRBJ2-3; the listed D gene, TRBD2, was not tested against the DNA. TRBV21-1 is deemed a pseudogene. This CDR3 contains 13 residues. CDR3 sequence (DNA): TGTGCCAGCAGCCCCCGGGACACAGATACGCAGTATTTT. Translation: CASSPRDTDTQYF.

The chain employs TRBV27 and TRBJ1-6; 9 nucleotides align to TRBD1. The germline gives CDR1 MNHEY, CDR2 SMNVEV (reference sequence). V gave up 5 bases and J gave up 4 bases; unmatched junction bases: 6. This CDR3 contains 16 residues. CDR3 in DNA: TGTGCCAGCAGTCCCGGGGGACAGGGATATAATTCACCCCTCCACTTT. Protein sequence: CASSPGGQGYNSPLHF.

The chain carries TRBV13 and TRBJ2-5, with 9 bases aligning to TRBD2. CDR3 size: 16 residues. Germline V gene lookup returns CDR1 PRHDT and CDR2 FYEKMQ (reference sequence). V shed 1 base, J shed 3 bases, and the junction held 6 bases outside the gene matches. Written as DNA, the CDR3 is TGTGCCAGCAGCTTAGATGGCGGGGGGGATAAAGAGACCCAGTACTTC. It specifies CASSLDGGGDKETQYF.

The chain combines TRBV2 with TRBJ2-7; D gene unclear. The CDR3 length is 11 residues. CDR1 SNHLY and CDR2 FYNNEI come from the germline V gene. With 2 bases removed from V and 3 bases from J, the gap between germline ends came to 2 bases. CDR3 DNA sequence: TGTGCCAGCAGTGAATACTACGAGCAGTACTTC. Protein: CASSEYYEQYF.